Reported below is one T cell receptor (beta chain). The V and J ends lost 4 bases and 1 base, in that order; junction bases with no gene match: 3. The germline V gene encodes CDR1 SGHTA and CDR2 FQGTGA. CDR3 size: 15 residues. These data are taken from a study of blood T cell repertoires in COVID-19. Study details: Sites across the United States, Italy and Spain contributed samples from acute and convalescent COVID-19.

In the authors' methods: Quantification of nucleated cells was approximated via reference gene primer amplification. TCRdb keeps only in-frame clones here, not all; method: immunoSEQ multiplex PCR. V, J and clone size are those of that table, while D and trimming were read from the DNA. Counted here are 230,000 or so clones, around 80% occurring once; the ten biggest clones make up roughly 5%. The sample comprised peripheral blood. The receptor comes from a human donor in a cohort sampled during active COVID-19. This chain connects TRBV7-3 to TRBJ2-3; 9 nucleotides agree with TRBD2. The CDR3 bases are TGTGCCAGCAGCTGGACTAGCGACCGCACAGATACGCAGTATTTT. The encoded protein is CASSWTSDRTDTQYF.